This T cell receptor beta chain was captured in a study of T-cell reconstitution after alpha-beta-depleted transplantation in children (dated by TCRdb to the mid-2010s). Background for the entire study: The study quantitatively tracked T-cell immune reconstitution after TCRalphabeta/CD19-depleted allogeneic hematopoietic cell transplantation in children using TCR repertoire profiling.

This clonotype was picked up a small number of times. Its antigen has not been determined. No base quality information exists; no much larger clone differs at one position. Library method: PCR. TCRdb names Illumina HiSeq 2500 as the instrument used. TCR library preparation used molecular barcoding, with unique molecular identifiers applied to normalize quantification of the TCRbeta repertoire. TCRdb handled the public reads itself, with Q25 trimming in fastp and clone calling in MiXCR, and kept productive beta chains. Rows with a matching CDR3 protein are joined into one entry that keeps the most common DNA and genes. Recorded for this sample are under 350,000 distinct CDR3 sequences; more than 9% of them occurred a single time. The ten largest clones take up about 9.5% of the sample. The CDR3 runs 15 amino acids, cysteine and phenylalanine included. Here the CDR3 DNA is all that survives: 45 bases in frame from base 1. Trimming removed 5 bases from V and 3 bases from J; the gene matches leave 6 bases unexplained. CDR1 SGHDT and CDR2 YYEEEE were looked up in the germline V gene.

The sample in question was PBMCs from the stem cell graft donor, obtained from the stem cell graft. The V and J genes are TRBV5-6 and TRBJ2-3, and 10 junction bases match TRBD1. The clonotype was recovered from a human donor who donated a stem cell graft to a child with SCID. The nucleotide sequence is given as TGTGCCAGCAGACGGGACAGGGGTTTAACAGATACGCAGTATTTT. This yields the protein CASRRDRGLTDTQYF.